What follows describes a single T cell receptor (beta chain). The data were produced by immunoSEQ multiplex PCR, yet TCRdb's version contains in-frame clones alone and is incomplete. This sample yields under 200,000 clones, of which roughly 82% are seen a single time; approximately 10% belongs to the top ten. These data are taken from a study of blood T cell repertoires in COVID-19. The clonotype originates from a man between 45 and 60 years old who had recovered from COVID-19. The sequencing sample was made of PBMCs or T cells enriched from blood (not recorded which).

Here the CDR3 reads CATSPEHAGGAFF. CDR3 nucleotide sequence: TGTGCCACCAGCCCAGAGCACGCGGGAGGGGCGTTCTTC. The chain has TRBV15 and TRBJ2-1, with TRBD2 identical over 9 bases. The V segment lost 5 bases and the J segment 15 bases; nucleotides outside the gene matches: 11. Germline V gene data show CDR1 as LNHNV and CDR2 as YYDKDF (reference sequence). The CDR3 has 13 residues.